The source of this T cell receptor (beta chain) is a study of T-cell reconstitution after alpha-beta-depleted transplantation in children. Using unique molecular identifiers, the investigators prepared the TCRbeta library. One entry per CDR3 protein results from TCRdb running MiXCR on the PCR reads. The repertoire consists of approximately 390,000 distinct CDR3 sequences, with about 11% occurring once and the leading ten covering nearly 5.5%. This clonotype was picked up a small number of times. The V end was cut by 0 bases, the J end by 2 bases, with 9 bases between. Germline-derived CDR1 and CDR2 are SGHRS and YFSETQ. CDR3 length equals 14 residues.

The specimen was PBMCs from the stem cell graft donor, collected from the stem cell graft. The chain couples TRBV5-1 to TRBJ2-7, with unresolved D. This clonotype originated in a human donor who donated a stem cell graft to a child with acute myeloid leukemia. CDR3 coding DNA: TGCGCCAGCAGCTTGGACACCCCCCCCTACGAGCAGTACTTC. The encoded protein is CASSLDTPPYEQYF.